The rows below give T cell receptor beta chains drawn from one sample of a study of shared clonotypes between healthy human individuals. Sequencing was performed with immunoSEQ multiplex PCR; in TCRdb, only in-frame clones are kept and a portion is missing. The repertoire holds approximately 440,000 clones, with more than 70% as singletons. Sequenced: PBMCs. These receptors were taken from a woman aged 40 to 50 in good health. Some clones in this sample may be carry-over from other donors' samples. Both conserved end residues are part of each CDR3. The D gene is left open where the match is weak. Not all rows give a size; the values are once, few, many and, for expanded clones, a class.

TRBV7-7,TRBD2,TRBJ2-5,NA,TGTGCTAGCAGCGAGACTAGCGGGAGACAGACCCAGTACTTC,CASSETSGRQTQYF
TRBV18,NA,TRBJ2-1,NA,TGTGCCAGCTCACCACGGGACAATGAGCAGTTCTTC,CASSPRDNEQFF
TRBV6-1,TRBD2,TRBJ2-7,NA,TGTGCCAGCAGTGAAACTGAGCGGGAGGCGACGTACTTC,CASSETEREATYF
TRBV15,TRBD1,TRBJ2-7,few,TGTGCCACCAGCAGAGGACAGGGTAGTTACGAGCAGTACTTC,CATSRGQGSYEQYF
TRBV19,TRBD1,TRBJ2-6,many,TGTGCCAGTAGTAGGACAGGCGCACCCTCTGGGGCCAACGTCCTGACTTTC,CASSRTGAPSGANVLTF
TRBV30,NA,TRBJ2-1,many,TGTGCCTGGAGTCGGCTAGCGACCTCCTACAATGAGCAGTTCTTC,CAWSRLATSYNEQFF
TRBV11-2,NA,TRBJ2-7,NA,TGTGCCAGTGGTCAGGGGTACTACGAGCAGTACTTC,CASGQGYYEQYF
TRBV7-6,TRBD1,TRBJ2-5,NA,TGTGCCAGCAGCCATCCCCCCATAGCCGGGACAGGGGCCCTACAAGAGACCCAGTACTTC,CASSHPPIAGTGALQETQYF
TRBV10-3,TRBD1,TRBJ2-5,NA,TGTGCCATCAGCAGAGCGGCCCAGGGGGAAGAGACCCAGTACTTC,CAISRAAQGEETQYF
TRBV15,NA,TRBJ2-5,NA,TGTGCCACCAGCACACGGGGGCTGGTGGCCCAGTACTTC,CATSTRGLVAQYF
TRBV27,TRBD2,TRBJ2-7,NA,TGTGCCAGCAATTCACACCAGGGCGGGAGCTCCTACGAGCAGTACTTC,CASNSHQGGSSYEQYF